The next 3 T cell receptor beta chains were all read from a single sample in a study of beta chain features in type 1 diabetes. cDNA synthesis used the whole RNA isolate, giving expressed TCRB sequences. Assay: immunoSEQ multiplex PCR; the TCRdb copy retains only in-frame clones and omits some. The table has a few hundred thousand clones, approximately 30% seen once. The source material was naive CD4+ T cells from blood. The origin of the receptors is a young man in good health.

This clone was picked up a small number of times. The chain links TRBV30 to TRBJ1-3, with 8 bases aligning to TRBD1. This CDR3 region has 14 residues. The J segment lost 4 bases and the V segment lost 0 bases, leaving 2 bases of the junction unmatched. Looked up from germline, CDR1 is GTSNPN and CDR2 is SVGIG (reference sequence). The CDR3 here is CAWSVQGAGNTIYF. In DNA, the CDR3 is TGTGCCTGGAGTGTTCAGGGGGCCGGAAACACCATATATTTT.

The chain couples TRBV5-6 to TRBJ2-5; D remains unclear. Germline CDR1 SGHDT, CDR2 YYEEEE. V was trimmed by 1 base and J by 4 bases, leaving 8 bases between them. The CDR3 is 13 residues long. The CDR3, as DNA: TGTGCCAGCAGCTTGAGTGGCCCAGAGACCCAGTACTTC. Amino acids: CASSLSGPETQYF. Based on the CDR3 plus reference TRBV5-6 and TRBJ2-5, the full variable domain is DAGVTQSPTHLIKTRGQQVTLRCSPKSGHDTVSWYQQALGQGPQFIFQYYEEEERQRGNFPDRFSGHQFPNYSSELNVNALLLGDSALYLCASSLSGPETQYFGPGTRLLVL.

This clone has a handful of counts. This chain connects TRBV30 to TRBJ2-2, with D hard to call. V was clipped by 8 bases and J by 6 bases, with 10 bases between them. The CDR3 consists of 11 residues. CDR1 and CDR2 (germline): GTSNPN, SVGIG (reference sequence). CDR3 DNA sequence: TGTGCCGGCCGTGGGTCCGGGGAGCTGTTTTTT. Protein: CAGRGSGELFF.